This TCR beta chain was profiled in a study of shared clonotypes between healthy human individuals. For the study at large: Samples came from two female and a few male donors aged 18 to 49.

The CDR3 runs 14 residues. CDR1 MNHNY and CDR2 SVGAGI come from the germline V gene (reference sequence). With V trimmed by 1 base and J by 12 bases, 10 bases remained unmatched. Nashville, Tennessee was home to all donors, who were Caucasian adults. The study separated CD4+ cells into CD45RA+ naive and CD45RA-negative memory subsets. Profiled with immunoSEQ multiplex PCR; TCRdb holds only in-frame clones, not every one. In the table there are roughly 1,500,000 clones, approximately 98% of which are singletons. Sequenced input: naive CD4+ T cells sorted from blood. Subset meaning: CD45RA+ positively selected. The chain employs TRBV6-6 and TRBJ2-7; 9 nucleotides agree with TRBD2. This clonotype originated in a man aged 25 to 40 in good health. In DNA, the CDR3 is TGTGCCAGCAGTTACTTATTAGCGGGAGCCCAAGCGTACTTC. Translating gives CASSYLLAGAQAYF.